The sequence of this T cell receptor (beta chain) was determined in a study of identical twins. Regarding the study as a whole: Low generation probability was overrepresented in out-of-frame alpha sequences shared by twins. For cord blood, abundant beta clonotypes had fewer insertions, unlike memory repertoires, which showed none.

Donors uniformly comprised healthy Caucasians. This CDR3 is 16 amino acids long. Losses at the gene ends were 3 bases for V and 4 bases for J; bases not matched to a gene: 7. From germline, CDR1 is SGHDT and CDR2 YYEEEE. This clonotype is a singleton in its sample. Its antigen is still unknown. One entry per CDR3 protein results from TCRdb running MiXCR on the 5' RACE reads. Counted here are approximately 500,000 distinct CDR3 sequences, 20% to 30% occurring once; the ten biggest clones make up 2.5% to 3.5%. In addition, the sample was reused for a study of T cells expressing NK-cell markers.

The clonotype was recovered from a woman aged 18-29 years in good health. The chain couples TRBV5-6 to TRBJ2-1; 10 bases align to TRBD2. Sequencing input: CD4+ T cells sorted from blood. The CDR3 sequence: CASSSYPSGGYNEQFF. In DNA form, the CDR3 reads TGTGCCAGCAGCTCTTACCCTAGCGGGGGTTACAATGAGCAGTTCTTC.